Shown below are 19 T cell receptor beta chains from a single sample sequenced in a study of post-analysis software for immune sequencing data (dated by TCRdb to between 2014 and 2017). The research as a whole found: Significantly higher frequencies in patients than in controls were found for roughly 5 TRBV segments, including TRBV5-6, TRBV5-1 and TRBV20-1.

The library was built by means of PCR. TCRdb records Illumina HiSeq 2500 as the sequencer. To reduce PCR and sequencing biases, unique molecular identifiers were built into the TCR beta cDNA libraries. The public sequencing data were trimmed at Q25 with fastp and processed into clonotypes with MiXCR by TCRdb, which kept only in-frame beta chains. Every CDR3 protein is listed once, alongside the most common genes and DNA of its rows. The sample table shows 150,000 to 200,000 distinct CDR3 sequences, and 30% are seen once. The top ten clonotypes cover roughly 1.6% of the sample. What these receptors recognize is not known. Sequencing was done on a sample of blood. The source is a girl aged 10-17 years with multiple sclerosis.

This chain uses TRBV12-3 or TRBV12-4 with TRBJ2-7; the match to TRBD1 covers 8 bases. The CDR3 runs 14 residues. Germline trimming cut 3 bases from V and 8 bases from J; bases unmatched to any gene: 9. This chain's CDR3 is CASSLPGQENKQYF. As DNA, the CDR3 is TGTGCCAGCAGTTTGCCGGGACAGGAAAACAAGCAGTACTTC.

This clonotype appeared many times. This chain joins TRBV5-6 and TRBJ2-7; D is unresolved. The CDR3 covers 15 residues. Germline CDR1 SGHDT, CDR2 YYEEEE. The germline V and J ends were trimmed by 3 bases and 3 bases, with 16 bases remaining between them. The CDR3 protein is CASSSDLEEVYEQYF. The CDR3 nucleotides read TGTGCCAGCAGCTCCGACCTTGAAGAAGTCTACGAGCAGTACTTC.

Comment on this clonotype: A much larger clone lies one base from this, so it may be a read error. This chain joins TRBV10-3 and TRBJ2-3, with 8 bases that match TRBD1. This CDR3 is built from 14 residues. Germline loops: CDR1 ENHRY, CDR2 SYGVKD. Trimming took 6 bases from V and 1 from J; bases not matched to a gene: 3. In DNA form, the CDR3 reads TGTGCCATCAGGGAGGGACAGGGCACAGATACGCAGTATTTT. This gives the protein CAIREGQGTDTQYF.

The chain carries TRBV29-1 and TRBJ1-1; weak D call: TRBD1 (5 bases). CDR1 and CDR2 from the germline V gene are SQVTM and ANQGSEA. V gave up 7 bases and J gave up 3 bases, with 15 bases separating them. The CDR3 has 13 amino acids. CDR3 coding DNA: TGCAGCGGCCGGCGGACGGGGGACACTGAAGCTTTCTTT. Translated, it gives CSGRRTGDTEAFF.

This sequence joins TRBV20-1 and TRBJ1-5; D may be TRBD1 (6 bases). The V and J ends lost 3 bases and 0 bases respectively, with 15 bases between them. CDR1 is DFQATT, CDR2 SNEGSKA, per germline (reference sequence). The CDR3 has 16 residues. CDR3 nucleotides: TGCAGTGCTAGTATCGGACAGCCCCTTAGCAATCAGCCCCAGCATTTT. It codes for CSASIGQPLSNQPQHF.

This clonotype was detected ten times or more. The V and J genes are TRBV15 and TRBJ1-2; D gene ambiguous. From germline, CDR1 is LNHNV and CDR2 YYDKDF (reference sequence). V shed 0 bases and J shed 0 bases, with 14 bases lying between them. CDR3 length: 17 amino acids. The CDR3 protein is CATSREDLSLANYGYTF. CDR3 coding DNA: TGTGCCACCAGCAGAGAGGACCTAAGCCTAGCTAACTATGGCTACACCTTC.

About this clonotype: Given a much more abundant clone one base away, this may be a read error. The chain recombines TRBV28 with TRBJ2-7, with D tentatively TRBD2 (5 bases). Germline V gene data show CDR1 as MDHEN and CDR2 as SYDVKM. The ends were cut back, 2 bases at V and 7 bases at J, with 9 bases in the middle. This CDR3 contains 12 residues. The CDR3 DNA follows: TGTGCCAGCAGTTTACGGGGAATTGAGCAGTACTTC. Amino acids: CASSLRGIEQYF. The full variable domain, in which reference TRBV28 and TRBJ2-7 provide the parts outside the CDR3, is DVKVTQSSRYLVKRTGEKVFLECVQDMDHENMFWYRQDPGLGLRLIYFSYDVKMKEKGDIPEGYSVSREKKERFSLILESASTNQTSMYLCASSLRGIEQYFGPGTRLTVT.

V and J are TRBV5-6 and TRBJ1-2, with 7 nucleotides matching TRBD1. This CDR3 comprises 14 residues. After removal of 2 bases from V and 4 bases from J, the junction contained 5 bases not matched to a gene. Germline V gene lookup returns CDR1 SGHDT and CDR2 YYEEEE. Here the CDR3 DNA reads TGTGCCAGCAGCTTCCGGGACAGCTGCTATGGCTACACCTTC. As protein: CASSFRDSCYGYTF.

This clonotype was picked up many times. CDR3 region: CASSFYRASDTQYF. The CDR3 DNA reads TGTGCCAGCAGCTTTTACAGGGCTTCGGATACGCAGTATTTT. The chain employs TRBV7-2 and TRBJ2-3, with a tentative D call TRBD1 (6 bases). V shed 3 bases and J shed 6 bases, with 13 bases lying between them. The length of the CDR3 is 14 residues. The germline gives CDR1 SGHTA, CDR2 FQGNSA.

This clonotype occurred many times. V usage is TRBV7-9 and J usage is TRBJ2-5; 9 nucleotides agree with TRBD2. After removal of 2 bases from V and 1 base from J, the junction contained 2 bases not matched to a gene. Germline V CDR1 and CDR2: SEHNR, FQNEAQ (reference sequence). This CDR3 contains 15 residues. The CDR3 bases are TGTGCCAGCAGCTTACCTAGCGGGACCCAAGAGACCCAGTACTTC. Its protein product is CASSLPSGTQETQYF.

This clonotype was recorded many times. The chain couples TRBV29-1 to TRBJ2-7, with a tentative D call TRBD1 (5 bases). Trimming took off 4 bases at V and 6 bases at J, with 16 bases between the two ends. The CDR3 contains 13 residues. CDR1 and CDR2 (germline): SQVTM, ANQGSEA. This chain's CDR3 is CSVARAVWGEQYF. DNA of the CDR3: TGCAGCGTTGCCAGGGCGGTATGGGGCGAGCAGTACTTC.

This clonotype has only a few counts. The rearrangement links TRBV5-1 to TRBJ2-5; 14 bases fit TRBD2. From germline, CDR1 is SGHRS and CDR2 YFSETQ. This CDR3 is 17 amino acids long. Germline trimming cut 4 bases from V and 4 bases from J; bases unmatched to any gene: 9. This chain's CDR3 is CASSRTGLAGELETQYF. In nucleotides, the CDR3 is TGCGCCAGCAGCAGAACGGGACTAGCGGGAGAATTAGAGACCCAGTACTTC.

Written as DNA, the CDR3 is TGTGCCAGCAGCTTAGCGCCCCCCGGGTATAATTCACCCCTCCACTTT. The encoded protein is CASSLAPPGYNSPLHF. V is TRBV7-9 and J is TRBJ1-6; D is unresolved. The germline V gene encodes CDR1 SEHNR and CDR2 FQNEAQ (reference sequence). The length of the CDR3 is 16 residues. V lost 0 bases and J 4 bases, leaving 10 bases between the germline ends.

The chain recombines TRBV18 with TRBJ1-1; D is ambiguous. The CDR3 consists of 14 residues. Germline CDR1 KGHSH, CDR2 LQKENI. V lost 6 bases and J 0 bases, leaving 11 bases between the germline ends. Written as DNA, the CDR3 is TGTGCCAGCTCCTCCCCGGGTATGAACACTGAAGCTTTCTTT. Protein: CASSSPGMNTEAFF.

This clonotype was seen many times. The V call is TRBV7-6, the J call TRBJ2-5; D ambiguous. Per germline, CDR1 SGHVS and CDR2 FNYEAQ. V dropped 5 bases and J dropped 0 bases, with 7 bases sitting between them. The CDR3 spans 13 residues. The CDR3 DNA is TGTGCCAGCAGCCGTCTAGACCAAGAGACCCAGTACTTC. Translation: CASSRLDQETQYF. Based on the CDR3 plus reference TRBV7-6 and TRBJ2-5, the full variable domain is GAGVSQSPRYKVTKRGQDVALRCDPISGHVSLYWYRQALGQGPEFLTYFNYEAQQDKSGLPNDRFSAERPEGSISTLTIQRTEQRDSAMYRCASSRLDQETQYFGPGTRLLVL.

This clonotype was observed at least ten times. J is TRBJ1-2 and V is TRBV6-5; 8 nucleotides align to TRBD1. After removal of 2 bases from V and 6 bases from J, the junction contained 8 bases not matched to a gene. This CDR3 region has 15 residues. Germline CDR1 is MNHEY and CDR2 is SVGAGI. In DNA, the CDR3 is TGTGCCAGCAGTTACCTCACAGGGGGAACGGATGGCTACACCTTC. As protein: CASSYLTGGTDGYTF.

In DNA, the CDR3 is TGCAGCGTTGAAGTAGCGGGAGGGCCGGAGTACGAGCAGTACTTC. Its protein is CSVEVAGGPEYEQYF. This chain uses TRBV29-1 with TRBJ2-7, with 11 nucleotides matching TRBD2. The CDR3 contains 15 residues. Trimming cost V 1 base and J 4 bases; bases outside gene matches: 6. The germline gives CDR1 SQVTM, CDR2 ANQGSEA.

There are many counts of this clonotype. The CDR3 sequence: CASSQEGYGETQYF. The CDR3 region has the DNA TGCGCCAGCAGCCAAGAAGGTTATGGAGAGACCCAGTACTTC. The genes are TRBV4-1 and TRBJ2-5; D uncertain. Germline assignment: CDR1 MGHRA and CDR2 YSYEKL. V was shortened by 0 bases and J by 4 bases, with 9 bases between the two germline ends. This CDR3 is built from 14 residues.

This clonotype was seen ten or more times. The chain employs TRBV11-2 and TRBJ2-2, with 10 bases fitting TRBD1. The germline V gene encodes CDR1 SGHAT and CDR2 FQNNGV. V was pared by 5 bases and J by 7 bases, with 25 bases of the junction left unmatched. The CDR3 contains 21 residues. CDR3 DNA: TGTGCCAGCAGCCCCCTTCTGGTCCCCAAGACAGGGGGCAATAAGGGCGGGGAGCTGTTTTTT. Residues: CASSPLLVPKTGGNKGGELFF. The full variable domain, completed using reference TRBV11-2 and TRBJ2-2, is EAGVAQSPRYKIIEKRQSVAFWCNPISGHATLYWYQQILGQGPKLLIQFQNNGVVDDSQLPKDRFSAERLKGVDSTLKIQPAKLEDSAVYLCASSPLLVPKTGGNKGGELFFGEGSRLTVL.